This T cell receptor (beta chain) was recovered during a study of T cell responses to AZD1222 COVID-19 vaccine (dated by TCRdb to the early 2020s). Context from the whole study: AZD1222 recipients with second doses at about 4 weeks or about 12 weeks were pooled, because spike-specific TCR depth and breadth did not differ between schedules. A total of 233 trial participants underwent TCR sequencing, of whom some 210 received two doses of AZD1222 and approximately 25 received two doses of the MenACWY control vaccine. Trial participants were enrolled by age into subgroups of 18-55, 56-69 and 70-plus years, and 148, 28 and 57 TCR-sequenced participants, respectively, were included in these subgroups.

The CDR3 regions of human TCRbeta chains were subjected to immunosequencing. As for the original processing: TCRs in the repertoires were compared against a reference library of SARS-CoV-2-specific TCRs that had been generated with the MIRA antigen-specificity platform. Breadth was defined as the fraction of unique TCRs that were SARS-CoV-2-associated, and depth was defined as the fraction of total T cells that were SARS-CoV-2-associated. Each spike-specific TCR was assigned to its reactive spike region and to a CD4 or CD8 class using the MIRA data. Log10-transformed breadth and depth values were compared by one-way ANOVA with Sidak's multiple comparisons tests. TCRdb provides this immuneACCESS table in a form limited to in-frame rearrangements. Some clones are lacking; in checked studies, under half of them reflect an unresolved V gene, and why the rest are absent is not known. The V and J calls and clone size are taken from that table; D and trimming were inferred from the DNA. In this sample the table shows some 100,000 clones, about nine tenths of which occur a single time. The ten top clones hold around 7% of the sample.

About this clone itself: Its antigen specificity is not known. It has no much larger one-base neighbor in the sample; base qualities were not kept.

Overall study outcomes, separate from this receptor: Because no day 14 peak-response samples were available, repertoires were characterized only after the peak T cell response. Conclusions about previously exposed vaccinees were limited because only six AZD1222 recipients were SARS-CoV-2 seropositive at baseline. In the small 56-69-year group, the increase in depth fell short of significance, most likely because of low power. Participants were mostly white British and included more females than males, and it was suggested by the authors that clonal diversity may have been underestimated. The whole spike protein was spanned by vaccine-associated CD4 TCRs, and dominant responses were seen in regions 160-218 and 743-854. Reportedly, almost half of the unique spike-specific TCRs recognized epitopes lying outside the regions that are mutated in the B.1.351 and B.1.1.7 variants. After two AZD1222 doses, spike-specific TCR breadth and depth were significantly higher than at day 0 and than in MenACWY recipients.

In light of the paper, this sample's time point label describes: baseline before first vaccination. The vaccinee samples were drawn from two UK trials, COV001 and COV002, one of which was a single-blind randomized controlled phase 2/3 trial testing AZD1222 (ChAdOx1 nCoV-19) in healthy adults. Trial participant PBMC samples were collected at day 0 and day 28 after the second dose for TCRbeta chain sequencing. The CDR3 contains 11 residues, cysteine and phenylalanine counted. Just CDR3 DNA is preserved here, 33 bases in frame from base 1. In the germline V gene (reference sequence), CDR1 corresponds to LNHNV and CDR2 to YYDKDF.

Sequenced material: peripheral blood, taken on day 0 of AZD1222 vaccination. The sequence derives from an adult in good health. The chain is assembled from TRBV15 and TRBJ2-1; the central 12 bases match TRBD2. The CDR3 here reads CATSGSGEQFF. The DNA sequence is given as TGTGCGACTAGCGGGAGTGGGGAGCAGTTCTTC. With the portions outside the CDR3 filled from the reference TRBV15 and TRBJ2-1 genes, the complete variable region becomes DAMVIQNPRYQVTQFGKPVTLSCSQTLNHNVMYWYQQKSSQAPKLLFHYYDKDFNNEADTPDNFQSRRPNTSFCFLDIRSPGLGDTAMYLCATSGSGEQFFGPGTRLTVL.